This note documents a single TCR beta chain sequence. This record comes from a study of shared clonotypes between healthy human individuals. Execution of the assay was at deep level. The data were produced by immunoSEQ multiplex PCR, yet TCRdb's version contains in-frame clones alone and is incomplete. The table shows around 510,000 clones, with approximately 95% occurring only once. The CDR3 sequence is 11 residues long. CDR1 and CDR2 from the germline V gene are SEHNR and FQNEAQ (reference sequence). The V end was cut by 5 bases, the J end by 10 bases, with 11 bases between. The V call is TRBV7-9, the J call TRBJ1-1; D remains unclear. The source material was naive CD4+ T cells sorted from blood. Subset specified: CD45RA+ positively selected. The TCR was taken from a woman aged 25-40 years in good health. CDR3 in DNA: TGTGCCAGCAGCGATCACCCGGGAGCTTTCTTT. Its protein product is CASSDHPGAFF.